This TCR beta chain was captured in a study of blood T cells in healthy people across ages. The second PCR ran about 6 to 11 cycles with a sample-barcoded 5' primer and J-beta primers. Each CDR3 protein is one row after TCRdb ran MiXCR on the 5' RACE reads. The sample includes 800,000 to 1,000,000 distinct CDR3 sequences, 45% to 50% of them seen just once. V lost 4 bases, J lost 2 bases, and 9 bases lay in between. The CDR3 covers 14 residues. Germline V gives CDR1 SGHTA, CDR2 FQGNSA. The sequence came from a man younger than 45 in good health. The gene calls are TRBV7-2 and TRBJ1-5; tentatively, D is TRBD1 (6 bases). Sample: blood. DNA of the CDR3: TGTGCCAGCAGCTGGACAGATGGCAATCAGCCCCAGCATTTT. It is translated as CASSWTDGNQPQHF.